This is a list of T cell receptor beta chains from one sample in a study of cytomegalovirus exposure and HLA in healthy donors. Sequenced by immunoSEQ multiplex PCR; TCRdb stores in-frame clones only, minus some. The sample holds more than 95,000 clones; less than 85% are singletons and the top ten take roughly 5.4%. Sequenced sample: PBMCs. The receptors were gathered from a woman aged 18-29 years in good health and CMV-seropositive. Each CDR3 is given with its conserved first and last residue. Each record gives: J gene, clone size, V gene, D gene, CDR3 protein, CDR3 DNA. A D gene is named only where the DNA matches it firmly. Not all rows give a size; the values are once, few, many and, for expanded clones, a class.

>TRBJ2-3|-|TRBV4-1|TRBD2
CASSQVDGLAGARAADTQYF
TGCGCCAGCAGCCAAGTGGACGGACTAGCGGGAGCGAGGGCCGCAGATACGCAGTATTTT
>TRBJ1-5|-|TRBV2|-
CASSDQGSQPQHF
TGTGCCAGCAGTGATCAGGGTAGCCAGCCCCAGCATTTT
>TRBJ2-5|-|TRBV29-1|-
CSVDGRSRETQYF
TGCAGCGTTGATGGCAGAAGCAGGGAGACCCAGTACTTC
>TRBJ2-3|few|TRBV7-2|TRBD2
CASSGLAGNTDTQYF
TGTGCCAGCAGTGGACTAGCGGGAAACACAGATACGCAGTATTTT
>TRBJ2-7|once|TRBV9|TRBD2
CASSASGLSYEQYF
TGTGCCAGCAGCGCTAGCGGCCTCTCCTACGAGCAGTACTTC
>TRBJ2-7|-|TRBV25-1|TRBD2
CATQASGTYEQYF
TGTGCCACCCAGGCTAGCGGCACCTACGAGCAGTACTTC
>TRBJ2-5|few|TRBV4-1|TRBD1
CASRPTGYQETQYF
TGCGCCAGCAGACCGACAGGGTACCAAGAGACCCAGTACTTC
>TRBJ2-1|few|TRBV18|-
CASSHSPVHEQFF
TGTGCCAGCTCACATTCGCCAGTACATGAGCAGTTCTTC
>TRBJ2-7|-|TRBV5-4|TRBD1
CASSSGTGAYEQYF
TGTGCCAGCAGCTCCGGGACAGGGGCCTACGAGCAGTACTTC
>TRBJ2-2|-|TRBV11-2|-
CASSGRGPGELFF
TGTGCCAGCAGCGGAAGAGGTCCCGGGGAGCTGTTTTTT
>TRBJ2-7|-|TRBV30|-
CACRWASSYEQYF
TGTGCCTGCCGATGGGCGTCCTCCTACGAGCAGTACTTC
>TRBJ2-1|-|TRBV28|TRBD2
CASRSTSTHNEQFF
TGTGCCAGCCGCTCGACTAGCACGCACAATGAGCAGTTCTTC
>TRBJ2-3|-|TRBV30|-
CAWSVGDTQYF
TGTGCCTGGAGCGTCGGAGATACGCAGTATTTT
>TRBJ1-2|-|TRBV19|-
CASSIGGNNYGYTF
TGTGCCAGTAGTATAGGAGGGAACAACTATGGCTACACCTTC
>TRBJ1-2|-|TRBV6-1|TRBD1
CASIDGTVVHYGYTF
TGTGCCAGCATAGACGGGACAGTTGTTCACTATGGCTACACCTTC
>TRBJ2-5|-|TRBV10-3|-
CAISPGLPASQETQYF
TGTGCCATCAGCCCGGGACTCCCTGCGTCACAAGAGACCCAGTACTTC
>TRBJ1-2|-|TRBV18|TRBD1
CASSPSQGKAGYTF
TGTGCCAGCTCACCCTCACAGGGGAAGGCTGGCTACACCTTC
>TRBJ1-1|-|TRBV2|-
CGGGLGVNTEAFF
TGTGGGGGGGGGCTAGGGGTGAACACTGAAGCTTTCTTT
>TRBJ2-7|-|TRBV11-3|-
CASSQRGGGDDYEQYF
TGTGCCAGCAGCCAAAGGGGGGGCGGGGACGACTACGAGCAGTACTTC
>TRBJ1-4|-|TRBV28|-
CASSDKRGSHPEKLFF
TGTGCCAGCAGTGACAAAAGGGGGTCCCACCCTGAAAAACTGTTTTTT
>TRBJ2-7|-|TRBV6-5|TRBD1
CASSYFSTGGAYEQYF
TGTGCCAGCAGTTACTTTTCGACAGGGGGTGCCTACGAGCAGTACTTC
>TRBJ1-4|-|TRBV14|-
CASSQDGGGRPEKLFF
TGTGCCAGCAGCCAAGATGGGGGAGGCCGCCCTGAAAAACTGTTTTTT
>TRBJ2-5|-|TRBV9|-
CASSGDTAVSQYF
TGTGCCAGCAGCGGGGACACCGCCGTTTCCCAGTACTTC
>TRBJ1-1|-|TRBV15|-
CATSRNFDTEAFF
TGTGCCACCAGCAGAAACTTCGACACTGAAGCTTTCTTT
>TRBJ1-1|-|TRBV28|-
CASRSLPAEAFF
TGTGCCAGCAGATCACTCCCTGCGGAAGCTTTCTTT
>TRBJ2-3|-|TRBV25-1|TRBD1
CASSEPSSGQLTDTQYF
TGTGCCAGCAGTGAACCCTCCTCGGGACAGCTCACAGATACGCAGTATTTT
>TRBJ2-5|many|TRBV6-5|-
CASSYRGGLGETQYF
TGTGCCAGCAGTTACCGCGGGGGCCTGGGAGAGACCCAGTACTTC
>TRBJ2-2|-|TRBV2|TRBD2
CASRGTSGRTGELFF
TGTGCCAGCAGAGGGACTAGCGGGAGGACCGGGGAGCTGTTTTTT
>TRBJ2-5|-|TRBV27|-
CASSLPPEGQRYPQETQYF
TGTGCCAGCAGTCTCCCCCCGGAGGGACAGCGATACCCTCAAGAGACCCAGTACTTC
>TRBJ1-5|many|TRBV6-5|-
CASSPLPGQPQHF
TGTGCCAGCAGTCCGCTGCCAGGTCAGCCCCAGCATTTT
>TRBJ2-7|-|TRBV29-1|TRBD2
CSVESGKDEQYF
TGCAGCGTTGAAAGCGGGAAAGACGAGCAGTACTTC
>TRBJ1-2|once|TRBV11-2|-
CASSRLGPDSRSGGYTF
TGTGCCAGCAGCCGCCTCGGTCCGGACTCAAGGAGCGGTGGCTACACCTTC
>TRBJ2-5|-|TRBV5-6|TRBD2
CASSLFPSGETQYF
TGTGCCAGCAGCTTGTTTCCTAGCGGAGAGACCCAGTACTTC
>TRBJ2-2|-|TRBV16|-
CASSHLPRGDTGELFF
TGTGCCAGCAGCCACCTTCCCAGGGGGGACACCGGGGAGCTGTTTTTT
>TRBJ2-1|-|TRBV5-1|TRBD2
CASSWGLASSYNEQFF
TGCGCCAGCAGCTGGGGACTAGCGAGCTCCTACAATGAGCAGTTCTTC
>TRBJ2-7|-|TRBV9|TRBD2
CASSPHLAGGHYEQYF
TGTGCCAGCAGCCCACACTTAGCGGGAGGGCACTACGAGCAGTACTTC
>TRBJ2-7|-|TRBV6-1|-
CASIQERTETYEQYF
TGTGCCAGCATCCAGGAGCGGACGGAGACCTACGAGCAGTACTTC
>TRBJ1-5|-|TRBV29-1|TRBD1
CSARTGSNQPQHF
TGCAGCGCCCGGACAGGGAGCAATCAGCCCCAGCATTTT
>TRBJ2-2|-|TRBV2|TRBD1
CARQGANTGELFF
TGTGCCAGACAGGGGGCGAACACCGGGGAGCTGTTTTTT
>TRBJ1-5|-|TRBV28|TRBD1
CASSPDRVWSNQPQHF
TGTGCCAGCAGTCCCGACAGGGTATGGAGCAATCAGCCCCAGCATTTT
>TRBJ2-3|-|TRBV30|TRBD2
CAWSVLTSASGPDTQYF
TGTGCCTGGAGTGTTCTAACGTCCGCTAGCGGACCAGATACGCAGTATTTT
>TRBJ2-3|-|TRBV30|-
CAWSGGEENTDTQYF
TGTGCCTGGAGTGGGGGGGAGGAAAACACAGATACGCAGTATTTT
>TRBJ2-6|-|TRBV7-9|-
CASSLVEGQANVLTF
TGTGCCAGCAGCTTGGTGGAGGGGCAGGCCAACGTCCTGACTTTC
>TRBJ2-5|few|TRBV14|TRBD2
CASSQVPSGRMGTQYF
TGTGCCAGCAGCCAAGTCCCTAGCGGGAGAATGGGGACCCAGTACTTC
>TRBJ2-3|-|TRBV28|TRBD2
CASTPGLGRSTDTQYF
TGTGCCAGCACCCCAGGACTAGGCCGTAGCACAGATACGCAGTATTTT
>TRBJ2-1|once|TRBV30|-
CAWSAGNEQFF
TGTGCCTGGAGTGCGGGGAATGAGCAGTTCTTC
>TRBJ1-1|-|TRBV19|-
CASSQSYLRGIPEAFF
TGTGCCAGTAGCCAATCTTACCTAAGGGGGATCCCTGAAGCTTTCTTT
>TRBJ2-3|-|TRBV6-4|TRBD2
CASSPAGGLTDTQYF
TGTGCCAGCAGCCCCGCGGGAGGCCTCACAGATACGCAGTATTTT
>TRBJ1-2|-|TRBV5-6|-
CASRSGLANYGYTF
TGTGCCAGCAGATCAGGGCTGGCGAACTATGGCTACACCTTC
>TRBJ2-5|-|TRBV30|-
CAWSIQRPFQETQYF
TGTGCCTGGAGTATACAGCGGCCCTTCCAAGAGACCCAGTACTTC
>TRBJ2-1|-|TRBV6-1|TRBD2
CASSEAAGVYNEQFF
TGTGCCAGCAGTGAAGCAGCGGGGGTATACAATGAGCAGTTCTTC
>TRBJ1-1|-|TRBV20-1|-
CSTGYTEAFF
TGCAGTACAGGGTACACTGAAGCTTTCTTT
>TRBJ2-1|-|TRBV27|TRBD2
CASSLLGREVSYNEQFF
TGTGCCAGCAGTTTATTAGGGCGGGAGGTCTCCTACAATGAGCAGTTCTTC
>TRBJ2-7|once|TRBV6-1|-
CASSDRSGTLSYEQYF
TGTGCCAGCAGTGACCGATCCGGGACACTCTCCTACGAGCAGTACTTC
>TRBJ1-2|-|TRBV2|-
CASSDRRIGGYGYTF
TGTGCCAGCAGTGATAGGAGGATTGGCGGATATGGCTACACCTTC